This TCR beta chain was recovered during a study of blood T cells in healthy people across ages. Findings and caveats of the study: Among long-lived donors, naive CD4+ cells were more numerous and diversity higher than in aged donors.

This clonotype has only one observation. What it recognizes is unknown. CDR1 and CDR2 (germline): KGHSH, LQKENI. The CDR3 covers 13 residues. V was cut by 2 bases and J by 9 bases, with 11 bases left in between. The use of a sample-barcoded 5' primer and a J-beta primer mix characterized a second PCR of roughly 6 to 11 cycles. Every individual sample yielded 2.5 million or more paired-end reads (each containing CDR3). TCRdb analysed the 5' RACE reads with MiXCR anew, one entry per CDR3 protein. The sample shows about 1.4 million distinct CDR3 sequences, around 59% of them seen only once. This receptor was obtained from a man between 18 and 29 years old in good health. Sequencing was done on a sample of blood. This chain uses TRBV18 with TRBJ2-1; D ambiguous. The CDR3 coding sequence is TGTGCCAGCTCACCAAAGGGTCATGGTGAGCAGTTCTTC. It specifies CASSPKGHGEQFF. The full variable domain, completed using reference TRBV18 and TRBJ2-1, is NAGVMQNPRHLVRRRGQEARLRCSPMKGHSHVYWYRQLPEEGLKFMVYLQKENIIDESGMPKERFSAEFPKEGPSILRIQQVVRGDSAAYFCASSPKGHGEQFFGPGTRLTVL.